Shown below are 4 T cell receptor beta chains from a single sample sequenced in a study of T cells after yellow fever vaccination. TCRdb independently ran MiXCR on the 5' RACE reads; one entry per CDR3 protein. The sample holds hundreds of thousands of distinct CDR3 sequences, roughly 12% seen once. Sequencing was performed on PBMCs, taken on the day of the yellow fever booster vaccination. These receptors all come from a man aged 25 to 40 who received the YFV17D yellow fever vaccine.

This clonotype occurred many times. The genes are TRBV7-6 and TRBJ2-5; D is perhaps TRBD1 or TRBD2 (5 bases each). Deletions cut 2 bases from V and 4 bases from J, with 17 bases between. CDR3 length: 16 residues. Germline CDR1 is SGHVS and CDR2 is FNYEAQ. This CDR3 reads CASSLSGTPQGETQYF. CDR3 in DNA: TGTGCCAGCAGCTTATCCGGGACCCCCCAAGGAGAGACCCAGTACTTC.

This clonotype showed up many times. The V gene is TRBV20-1, the J gene TRBJ2-1, with 10 nucleotides matching TRBD2. Germline-derived CDR1 and CDR2 are DFQATT and SNEGSKA (reference sequence). V dropped 0 bases and J dropped 6; count of bases not matched to a gene: 5. The CDR3 sequence is 15 residues long. CDR3 loop: CSARDLAGVGNEQFF. CDR3 nucleotide sequence: TGCAGTGCTAGAGACCTAGCGGGAGTTGGCAATGAGCAGTTCTTC.

This clonotype has ten or more counts. The V and J genes are TRBV11-2 and TRBJ2-3; either TRBD1 or TRBD2 may supply D (5 bases each). The germline V gene has CDR1 SGHAT and CDR2 FQNNGV. The V and J ends lost 5 bases and 0 bases respectively, with 12 bases between them. This CDR3 contains 15 residues. The CDR3 DNA follows: TGTGCCAGCAGCCAAGGGACGGCTAGCACAGATACGCAGTATTTT. Translated, it gives CASSQGTASTDTQYF.

The chain recombines TRBV18 with TRBJ2-5, with TRBD2 as a possible D gene (6 bases). CDR3 size: 15 residues. Germline assignment: CDR1 KGHSH and CDR2 LQKENI. Trimming pared 11 bases from V and 1 base from J, leaving 20 bases between. The CDR3 nucleotides are TGTGCCGGCTTGTTCACGGGAGCACCCCAAGAGACCCAGTACTTC. It translates to CAGLFTGAPQETQYF.